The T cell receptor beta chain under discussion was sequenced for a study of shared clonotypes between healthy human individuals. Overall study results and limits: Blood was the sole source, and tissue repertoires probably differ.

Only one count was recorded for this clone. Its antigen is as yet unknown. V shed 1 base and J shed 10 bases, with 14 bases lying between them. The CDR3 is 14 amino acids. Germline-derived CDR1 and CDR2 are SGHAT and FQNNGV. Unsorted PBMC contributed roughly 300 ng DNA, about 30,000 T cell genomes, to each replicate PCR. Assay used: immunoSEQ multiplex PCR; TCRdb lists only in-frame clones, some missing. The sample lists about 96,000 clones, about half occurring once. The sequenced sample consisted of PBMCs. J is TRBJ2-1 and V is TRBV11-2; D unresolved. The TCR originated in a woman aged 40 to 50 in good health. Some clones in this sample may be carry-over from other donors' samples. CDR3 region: CASSLVGRFGEQFF. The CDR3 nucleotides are TGTGCCAGCAGCTTAGTTGGTAGATTTGGAGAGCAGTTCTTC.